The 31 T cell receptor beta chains listed next were all sequenced from one sample in a study of cytomegalovirus exposure and HLA in healthy donors. The PCR had 60 Vbeta and 13 Jbeta primers. TCRdb's copy holds only in-frame clones and misses some; the assay was immunoSEQ multiplex PCR. This sample carries around 300,000 clones, roughly 81% of them seen once, and the ten largest clones take roughly 2%. Source material: PBMCs. The receptors stem from a woman aged 40 to 50 in good health and CMV-seropositive.

The chain recombines TRBV6-1 with TRBJ1-5; 7 bases are shared with TRBD1. This CDR3 is 15 amino acids long. V lost 6 bases, J lost 1 base, and 6 bases stayed unmatched. Germline V gene sequence: CDR1 MNHNS, CDR2 SASEGT. In nucleotides, the CDR3 is TGTGCCAGCAGAGCCAGGGGGATGAGCAATCAGCCCCAGCATTTT. Its translation is CASRARGMSNQPQHF.

In DNA form, the CDR3 reads TGTGCCTGGAGTATCGCTTCGGGGAATCAGCCCCAGCATTTT. This codes for CAWSIASGNQPQHF. The chain recombines TRBV30 with TRBJ1-5; D is unclear. Germline V gene sequence: CDR1 GTSNPN, CDR2 SVGIG (reference sequence). The CDR3 contains 14 residues. The V end lost 2 bases, the J end lost 4 bases, and 12 bases lay between the germline ends.

This clone was recorded only once. The chain uses TRBV29-1 and TRBJ1-2; 8 bases line up with TRBD1. The CDR3 runs 12 residues. V gave up 6 bases and J gave up 3 bases; unmatched junction bases: 3. Germline values: CDR1 SQVTM, CDR2 ANQGSEA. CDR3 nucleotide sequence: TGCAGCGTGCAGGACAGGGACTATGGCTACACCTTC. Translating it yields CSVQDRDYGYTF.

This clone appeared a single time. The genes are TRBV6-6 and TRBJ1-1, with D possibly being TRBD1 (6 bases). Germline V gene lookup returns CDR1 MNHNY and CDR2 SVGAGI (reference sequence). The CDR3 runs 15 residues. The germline V and J ends were trimmed by 5 bases and 0 bases, with 13 bases remaining between them. The CDR3 is CASSTPQGMNTEAFF. CDR3 sequence (DNA): TGTGCCAGCAGTACCCCCCAGGGGATGAACACTGAAGCTTTCTTT.

The chain combines TRBV4-3 with TRBJ1-1; weak D call: TRBD1 (6 bases). Trimming took 4 bases from V and 1 from J, leaving 13 bases between them. Germline CDR1 is LGHNA and CDR2 is YSLEER. The CDR3 length is 15 residues. The CDR3 sequence is CASSPETGWNTEAFF. DNA of the CDR3: TGCGCCAGCAGCCCCGAGACAGGTTGGAACACTGAAGCTTTCTTT.

The V gene is TRBV30, the J gene TRBJ1-5; 10 nucleotides align to TRBD1. Germline CDR1 GTSNPN, CDR2 SVGIG (reference sequence). This CDR3 is 15 amino acids long. V gave up 2 bases and J gave up 4 bases; unmatched junction bases: 5. CDR3 in amino acids: CAWSSGTGANQPQHF. The CDR3 region has the DNA TGTGCCTGGAGTTCCGGGACAGGGGCAAATCAGCCCCAGCATTTT.

This rearrangement joins TRBV5-1 to TRBJ2-5; 8 bases match TRBD2. The better agreement between TRBJ2-7 and the DNA end casts doubt on the J call. Germline V gene data show CDR1 as SGHRS and CDR2 as YFSETQ. CDR3 length equals 13 residues. The CDR3 bases are TGCGCCAGCAGCCAGGGACTAGATTACGAGCAGTACTTC. The encoded protein is CASSQGLDYEQYF.

This clone was picked up one time. The V gene is TRBV29-1, the J gene TRBJ1-4; 7 bases fit TRBD1. This CDR3 region has 14 residues. Trimming at V came to 6 bases and at J to 7 bases, leaving 11 bases not matched to a gene. The germline CDR1 and CDR2 sequences are SQVTM and ANQGSEA. The CDR3 region has the DNA TGCAGCGTCGACGAGACAGGGTCTGCTGAAAAACTGTTTTTT. It specifies CSVDETGSAEKLFF.

The chain uses TRBV27 and TRBJ1-6; D gene uncertain. CDR3 length: 14 residues. Germline V lookup: CDR1 MNHEY, CDR2 SMNVEV (reference sequence). The V end lost 6 bases, the J end lost 4 bases, and 10 bases lay between the germline ends. CDR3 loop: CASRPEGYNSPLHF. The CDR3 DNA is TGTGCCAGCAGACCTGAGGGTTATAATTCACCCCTCCACTTT.

This clone was found a few times. The rearrangement uses TRBV6-5 and TRBJ1-2, with 8 nucleotides matching TRBD1. Looked up from germline, CDR1 is MNHEY and CDR2 is SVGAGI. CDR3 size: 15 residues. V shed 2 bases, J shed 2 bases, and the junction held 4 bases outside the gene matches. This CDR3 is CASSYLGQENYGYTF. The CDR3 DNA reads TGTGCCAGCAGTTACCTGGGACAGGAGAACTATGGCTACACCTTC.

This clone has only a few counts. The rearrangement links TRBV30 to TRBJ1-1; no clear D. CDR1 and CDR2 from the germline V gene are GTSNPN and SVGIG (reference sequence). This CDR3 spans 13 amino acids. V was cut by 8 bases and J by 1 base, with 14 bases left in between. CDR3 DNA sequence: TGTGCCCGAATGGGCGATTCGAACACTGAAGCTTTCTTT. It codes for CARMGDSNTEAFF.

CDR3 in amino acids: CASSFIAGTEQYF. CDR3 coding DNA: TGTGCCAGCAGTTTCATAGCGGGAACCGAGCAGTACTTC. V usage is TRBV27 and J usage is TRBJ2-7; 8 bases are shared with TRBD2. Germline trimming cut 3 bases from V and 6 bases from J; bases unmatched to any gene: 4. From germline, CDR1 is MNHEY and CDR2 SMNVEV (reference sequence). This CDR3 is built from 13 residues.

This chain uses TRBV6-5 with TRBJ2-7, with TRBD1 identical over 10 bases. The CDR3 has 14 amino acids. V was clipped by 5 bases and J by 3 bases; unmatched bases: 4. From germline, CDR1 is MNHEY and CDR2 SVGAGI. The CDR3 DNA sequence: TGTGCCAGCAGTACCGGGACAGGGGACTACGAGCAGTACTTC. Amino acid sequence: CASSTGTGDYEQYF.

This clone was detected once. The rearrangement joins TRBV5-4 to TRBJ2-7; 12 nucleotides agree with TRBD2. The J segment lost 5 bases and the V segment lost 0 bases, leaving 3 bases of the junction unmatched. Germline CDR1 is SGHNT and CDR2 is YYREEE (reference sequence). The CDR3 runs 15 residues. CDR3 in amino acids: CASSLVTSGSNEQYF. The DNA of the CDR3 is TGTGCCAGCAGCTTGGTGACTAGCGGGAGCAACGAGCAGTACTTC.

The chain combines TRBV4-2 with TRBJ2-2; D ambiguous. The CDR3 loop spans 15 amino acids. Germline loops: CDR1 LGHNA, CDR2 YNFKEQ. The V end lost 5 bases, the J end lost 3 bases, and 13 bases lay between the germline ends. The CDR3 region has the DNA TGTGCCAGCAGCGAGGCCTCAAGTTACACCGGGGAGCTGTTTTTT. Translation gives CASSEASSYTGELFF.

The gene calls are TRBV2 and TRBJ2-3, with D possibly TRBD1 on 5 matching bases. V was clipped by 4 bases and J by 1 base, with 12 bases between them. The germline CDR1 and CDR2 sequences are SNHLY and FYNNEI. This CDR3 comprises 15 residues. The CDR3 nucleotides read TGTGCCAGCAGTGGGGCAGGGTTCGGCACAGATACGCAGTATTTT. Translated, it gives CASSGAGFGTDTQYF.

This chain joins TRBV4-2 and TRBJ2-1; possible D gene TRBD2, 6 bases. The CDR3 length is 14 residues. Germline V gives CDR1 LGHNA, CDR2 YNFKEQ. The V end was cut by 5 bases, the J end by 3 bases, with 11 bases between. For the CDR3, the DNA is TGTGCCAGCAGCAGCCGACTAGTCTACAATGAGCAGTTCTTC. This sequence encodes CASSSRLVYNEQFF.

The chain is built from TRBV6-5 and TRBJ2-2; TRBD1 matches 8 bases. Germline lookup yields CDR1 MNHEY and CDR2 SVGAGI. The CDR3 extends over 14 amino acids. V lost 6 bases, J lost 8 bases, and 8 bases stayed unmatched. CDR3 DNA sequence: TGTGCCAGCAGGCGGACAGGGTTCTATGGGGAGCTGTTTTTT. It yields the protein CASRRTGFYGELFF.

This clone has only one observation. The genes are TRBV4-1 and TRBJ2-3; possibly TRBD1 for D (5 bases). CDR1 is MGHRA and CDR2 is YSYEKL in the germline V gene. CDR3 length: 14 residues. Trimming pared 0 bases from V and 1 base from J, leaving 5 bases between. CDR3 region: CASSQEGGTDTQYF. The CDR3 coding sequence is TGCGCCAGCAGCCAAGAAGGGGGCACAGATACGCAGTATTTT.

This clone was seen a few times. The gene calls are TRBV28 and TRBJ2-3; TRBD2 matches 7 bases. In germline, CDR1 is MDHEN, CDR2 SYDVKM. The J segment lost 2 bases and the V segment lost 9 bases, leaving 11 bases of the junction unmatched. CDR3 length: 15 amino acids. The CDR3 DNA reads as TGTGCCAGTTCAACTAGCGCGAAGAACACAGATACGCAGTATTTT. Translation: CASSTSAKNTDTQYF.

This clone showed up just once. The chain couples TRBV7-2 to TRBJ2-1; 11 nucleotides align to TRBD2. The trim removed 3 bases at V and 6 bases at J, leaving 1 base unmatched. CDR1 SGHTA and CDR2 FQGNSA come from the germline V gene. The CDR3 is 14 amino acids. The chain's CDR3 is CASSFSGRANEQFF. CDR3 sequence (DNA): TGTGCCAGCAGCTTTAGCGGGAGGGCCAATGAGCAGTTCTTC.

V and J are TRBV29-1 and TRBJ2-1, with TRBD2 matching 9 bases. Looked up from germline, CDR1 is SQVTM and CDR2 is ANQGSEA. Trimming took 0 bases from V and 12 from J; bases not matched to a gene: 9. The CDR3 contains 14 residues. The CDR3 DNA sequence: TGCAGCGTTGAAGAAAAAATAGCGGGAGCGTGGCAGTTCTTC. Encoded protein: CSVEEKIAGAWQFF.

Only one count was recorded for this clone. This chain uses TRBV10-1 with TRBJ2-1; 11 bases agree with TRBD1. The CDR3 loop spans 17 amino acids. Trimming took 9 bases from V and 8 from J; bases not matched to a gene: 18. Germline CDR1 is WNHNN and CDR2 is SYGVQD (reference sequence). The CDR3 DNA follows: TGCGCCAGACCGGGACAGGGGGTTTGCGGGAGTCCCGATGAGCAGTTCTTC. Protein sequence: CARPGQGVCGSPDEQFF.

A few counts support this clone. The V gene is TRBV2, the J gene TRBJ2-1, with TRBD2 identical over 7 bases. Germline V gene lookup returns CDR1 SNHLY and CDR2 FYNNEI. CDR3 size: 14 residues. V shed 9 bases, J shed 6 bases, and the junction held 11 bases outside the gene matches. The CDR3 here is CASTISLAVNEQFF. CDR3 bases: TGTGCCAGTACGATCTCGCTAGCGGTCAATGAGCAGTTCTTC.

The chain links TRBV19 to TRBJ2-1; 15 positions match TRBD2. Germline-derived CDR1 and CDR2 are LNHDA and SQIVND (reference sequence). The CDR3 is 18 residues long. V lost 7 bases and J lost 0; bases outside the gene matches: 7. CDR3 region: CASMGLAGGRSSYNEQFF. The CDR3 DNA follows: TGTGCCAGTATGGGACTAGCGGGAGGAAGATCCTCCTACAATGAGCAGTTCTTC.

The chain uses TRBV5-1 and TRBJ2-1; 8 nucleotides align to TRBD2. J gave up 13 bases and V 5 bases, and 17 bases lay outside the gene matches. This CDR3 comprises 15 residues. The germline V gene encodes CDR1 SGHRS and CDR2 YFSETQ. CDR3 DNA: TGCGCCAGCAGTAGCGGGACGCTCCCTCGAGGGCCTCAGTTCTTC. It codes for CASSSGTLPRGPQFF. Looking up the rest from reference TRBV5-1 and TRBJ2-1 gives the full variable domain: KAGVTQTPRYLIKTRGQQVTLSCSPISGHRSVSWYQQTPGQGLQFLFEYFSETQRNKGNFPGRFSGRQFSNSRSEMNVSTLELGDSALYLCASSSGTLPRGPQFFGPGTRLTVL.

The chain links TRBV7-9 to TRBJ2-5; no reliable D call. With 1 base removed from V and 0 bases from J, the gap between germline ends came to 15 bases. This CDR3 is built from 17 residues. The germline V gene has CDR1 SEHNR and CDR2 FQNEAQ (reference sequence). As DNA, the CDR3 is TGTGCCAGCAGCTTAGGTGTAAGCCGCCTATACCAAGAGACCCAGTACTTC. Encoded protein: CASSLGVSRLYQETQYF.

This chain uses TRBV30 with TRBJ1-4; possible D gene TRBD1, 6 bases. CDR3 length: 14 residues. V dropped 2 bases and J dropped 6 bases, with 13 bases sitting between them. Germline V gene data show CDR1 as GTSNPN and CDR2 as SVGIG (reference sequence). CDR3 residues: CAWSPGGAHEKLFF. CDR3 in DNA: TGTGCCTGGAGTCCGGGGGGCGCTCATGAAAAACTGTTTTTT. The whole variable domain, remainder taken from reference TRBV30 and TRBJ1-4, is SQTIHQWPATLVQPVGSPLSLECTVEGTSNPNLYWYRQAAGRGLQLLFYSVGIGQISSEVPQNLSASRPQDRQFILSSKKLLLSDSGFYLCAWSPGGAHEKLFFGSGTQLSVL.

The V gene is TRBV5-6, the J gene TRBJ2-7; tentative D call: TRBD2 (6 bases). CDR1 is SGHDT and CDR2 is YYEEEE in the germline V gene. V was trimmed by 0 bases and J by 3 bases, leaving 10 bases between them. This CDR3 spans 14 amino acids. The DNA for the CDR3 is TGTGCCAGCAGCTTGGGGGGGGTCGACTACGAGCAGTACTTC. As protein: CASSLGGVDYEQYF.

The table lists this clone with a few counts. The chain employs TRBV7-8 and TRBJ1-3, with D possibly being TRBD1 (5 bases). This CDR3 is built from 16 residues. The V end was cut by 5 bases, the J end by 2 bases, with 16 bases between. Germline V gene lookup returns CDR1 SGHVS and CDR2 FQNEAQ. The CDR3 sequence is CASSRLLGQTGNTIYF. CDR3 DNA sequence: TGTGCCAGCAGCCGCCTACTCGGACAAACTGGAAACACCATATATTTT. Full variable domain (remainder filled in from reference TRBV7-8 and TRBJ1-3): GAGVSQSPRYKVAKRGQDVALRCDPISGHVSLFWYQQALGQGPEFLTYFQNEAQLDKSGLPSDRFFAERPEGSVSTLKIQRTQQEDSAVYLCASSRLLGQTGNTIYFGEGSWLTVV.

The chain uses TRBV29-1 and TRBJ2-1; 12 bases agree with TRBD2. CDR1 and CDR2 (germline): SQVTM, ANQGSEA. The junction had 4 bases not matched to a gene; V was cut back by 6 bases and J by 7 bases. This CDR3 is 13 amino acids long. The CDR3 DNA sequence: TGCAGCGTCCTGACTAGCGGGAGAAATGAGCAGTTCTTC. Translating gives CSVLTSGRNEQFF.